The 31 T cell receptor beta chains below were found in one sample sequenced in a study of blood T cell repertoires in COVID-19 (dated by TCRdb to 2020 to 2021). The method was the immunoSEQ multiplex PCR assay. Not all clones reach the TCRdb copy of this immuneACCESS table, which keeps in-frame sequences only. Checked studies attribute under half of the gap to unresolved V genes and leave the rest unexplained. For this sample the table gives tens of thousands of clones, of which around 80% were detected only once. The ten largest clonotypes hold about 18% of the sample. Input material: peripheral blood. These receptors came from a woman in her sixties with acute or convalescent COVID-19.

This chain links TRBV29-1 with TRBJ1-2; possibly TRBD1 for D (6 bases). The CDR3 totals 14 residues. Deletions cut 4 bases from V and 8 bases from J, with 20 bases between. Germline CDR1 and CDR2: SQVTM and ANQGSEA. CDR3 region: CSVAIGRGAEGYTF. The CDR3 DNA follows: TGCAGCGTTGCAATCGGGCGGGGGGCGGAAGGCTACACCTTC.

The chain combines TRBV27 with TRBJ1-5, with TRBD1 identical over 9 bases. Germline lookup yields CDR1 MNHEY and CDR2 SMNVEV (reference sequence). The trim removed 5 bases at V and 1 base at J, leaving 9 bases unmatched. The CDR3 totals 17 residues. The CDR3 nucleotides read TGTGCCAGCAGTAGAAACAGGGGGCAGGTAAGCAATCAGCCCCAGCATTTT. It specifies CASSRNRGQVSNQPQHF.

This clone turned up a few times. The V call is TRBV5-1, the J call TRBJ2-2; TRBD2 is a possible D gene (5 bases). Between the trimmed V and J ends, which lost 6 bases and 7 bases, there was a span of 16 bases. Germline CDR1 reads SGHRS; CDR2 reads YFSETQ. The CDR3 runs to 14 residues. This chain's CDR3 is CASNPTVGDGELFF. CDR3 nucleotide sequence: TGCGCCAGCAACCCCACCGTGGGAGACGGGGAGCTGTTTTTT. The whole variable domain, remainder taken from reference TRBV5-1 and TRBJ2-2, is KAGVTQTPRYLIKTRGQQVTLSCSPISGHRSVSWYQQTPGQGLQFLFEYFSETQRNKGNFPGRFSGRQFSNSRSEMNVSTLELGDSALYLCASNPTVGDGELFFGEGSRLTVL.

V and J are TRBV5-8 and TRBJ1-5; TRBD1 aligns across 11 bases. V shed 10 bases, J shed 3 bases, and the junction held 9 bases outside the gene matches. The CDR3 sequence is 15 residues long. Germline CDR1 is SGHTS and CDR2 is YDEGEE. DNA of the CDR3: TGTGCCGGAGGACAGGGGGCTCTCTACAATCAGCCCCAGCATTTT. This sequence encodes CAGGQGALYNQPQHF.

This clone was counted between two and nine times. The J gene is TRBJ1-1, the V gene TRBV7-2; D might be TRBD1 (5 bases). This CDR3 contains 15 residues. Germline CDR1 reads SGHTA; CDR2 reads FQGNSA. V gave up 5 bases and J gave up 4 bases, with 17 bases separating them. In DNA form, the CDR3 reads TGTGCCAGCAGCCCTAGAGTGGGCGGGGGCACTGAAGCTTTCTTT. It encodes CASSPRVGGGTEAFF.

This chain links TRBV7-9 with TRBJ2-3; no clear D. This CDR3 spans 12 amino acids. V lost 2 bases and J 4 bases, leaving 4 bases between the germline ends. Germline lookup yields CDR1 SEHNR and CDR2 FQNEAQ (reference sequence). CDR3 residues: CASSLLSDTQYF. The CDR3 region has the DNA TGTGCCAGCAGCTTACTCTCAGATACGCAGTATTTT.

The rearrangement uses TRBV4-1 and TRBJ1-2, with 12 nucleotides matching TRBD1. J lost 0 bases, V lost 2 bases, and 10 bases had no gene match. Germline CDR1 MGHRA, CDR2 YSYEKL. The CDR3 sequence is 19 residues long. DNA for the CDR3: TGCGCCAGCAGCCAACCGAAAAGGGGGACAGGGGGCCCTAACTATGGCTACACCTTC. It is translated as CASSQPKRGTGGPNYGYTF.

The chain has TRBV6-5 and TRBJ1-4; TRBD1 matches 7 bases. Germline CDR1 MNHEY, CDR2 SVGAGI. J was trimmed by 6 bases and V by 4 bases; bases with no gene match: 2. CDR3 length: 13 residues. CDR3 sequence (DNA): TGTGCCAGCAGTTCCGGACAGGATGAAAAACTGTTTTTT. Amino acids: CASSSGQDEKLFF.

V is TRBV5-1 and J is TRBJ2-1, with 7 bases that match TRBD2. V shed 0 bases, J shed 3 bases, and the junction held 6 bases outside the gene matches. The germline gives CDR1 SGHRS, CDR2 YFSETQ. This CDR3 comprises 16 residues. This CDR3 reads CASSLVPSGGYNEQFF. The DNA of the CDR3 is TGCGCCAGCAGCTTGGTTCCTAGCGGAGGCTACAATGAGCAGTTCTTC.

The CDR3 loop reads CASRTDMNTEAFF. The CDR3 region has the DNA TGTGCCAGCAGAACAGACATGAACACTGAAGCTTTCTTT. V and J are TRBV2 and TRBJ1-1; D gene uncertain. Between the trimmed V and J ends, which lost 6 bases and 0 bases, there was a span of 8 bases. The V gene's germline CDR1 is SNHLY and CDR2 FYNNEI. This CDR3 contains 13 residues. The whole variable domain, remainder taken from reference TRBV2 and TRBJ1-1, is EPEVTQTPSHQVTQMGQEVILRCVPISNHLYFYWYRQILGQKVEFLVSFYNNEISEKSEIFDDQFSVERPDGSNFTLKIRSTKLEDSAMYFCASRTDMNTEAFFGQGTRLTVV.

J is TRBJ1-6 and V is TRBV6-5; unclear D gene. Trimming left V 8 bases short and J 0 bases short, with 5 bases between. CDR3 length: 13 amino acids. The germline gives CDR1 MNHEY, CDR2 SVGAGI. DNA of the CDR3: TGTGCCAGCCATAGCTCCTATAATTCACCCCTCCACTTT. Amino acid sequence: CASHSSYNSPLHF.

CDR3 in amino acids: CAWSATSGSYEQYF. The CDR3 nucleotides are TGTGCCTGGAGTGCCACTAGCGGATCCTACGAGCAGTACTTC. J is TRBJ2-7 and V is TRBV30, with 8 bases identical to TRBD2. The CDR3 has 14 amino acids. Trimming took 1 base from V and 1 from J; bases not matched to a gene: 3. CDR1 is GTSNPN, CDR2 SVGIG, per germline (reference sequence).

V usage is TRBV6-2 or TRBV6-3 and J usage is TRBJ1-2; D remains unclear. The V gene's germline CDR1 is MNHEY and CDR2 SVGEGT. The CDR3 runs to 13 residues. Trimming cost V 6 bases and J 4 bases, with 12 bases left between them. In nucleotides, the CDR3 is TGTGCCAGCAGCGCACGCGGGGTCTATGGCTACACCTTC. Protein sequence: CASSARGVYGYTF.

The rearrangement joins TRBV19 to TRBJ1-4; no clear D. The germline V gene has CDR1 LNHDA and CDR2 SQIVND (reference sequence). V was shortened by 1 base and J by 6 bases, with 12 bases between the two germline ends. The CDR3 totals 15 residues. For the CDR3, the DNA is TGTGCCAGTAGTATAGTAGCAGGAGGAGATGAAAAACTGTTTTTT. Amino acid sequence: CASSIVAGGDEKLFF.

Here the CDR3 reads CASSYTGLGSPLHF. CDR3 in DNA: TGTGCCAGCAGTTACACAGGGTTAGGGTCACCCCTCCACTTT. The V call is TRBV6-5, the J call TRBJ1-6; weak D call: TRBD1 (6 bases). The CDR3 is 14 amino acids. Germline-derived CDR1 and CDR2 are MNHEY and SVGAGI. The V gene lost 2 bases and the J gene lost 10 bases, with 12 bases spanning the gap.

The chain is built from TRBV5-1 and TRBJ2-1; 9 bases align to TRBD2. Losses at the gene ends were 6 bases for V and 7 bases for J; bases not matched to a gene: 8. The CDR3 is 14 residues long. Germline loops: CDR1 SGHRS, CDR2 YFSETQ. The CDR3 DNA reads TGCGCCAGCACCCCAACAGCGGGAGGTAATGAGCAGTTCTTC. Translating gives CASTPTAGGNEQFF.

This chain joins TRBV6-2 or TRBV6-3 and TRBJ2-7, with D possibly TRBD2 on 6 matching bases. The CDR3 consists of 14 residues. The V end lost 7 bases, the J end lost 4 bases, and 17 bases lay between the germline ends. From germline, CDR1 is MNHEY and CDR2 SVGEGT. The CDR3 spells CASTPYAGGYEQYF. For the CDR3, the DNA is TGTGCCAGCACCCCCTACGCCGGGGGATACGAGCAGTACTTC.

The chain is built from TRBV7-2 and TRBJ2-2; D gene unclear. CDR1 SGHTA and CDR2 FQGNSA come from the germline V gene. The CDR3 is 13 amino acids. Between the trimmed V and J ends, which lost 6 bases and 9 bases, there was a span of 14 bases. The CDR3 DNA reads TGTGCCAGCAGTCCCATACGACACCGGGAGCTGTTTTTT. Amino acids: CASSPIRHRELFF.

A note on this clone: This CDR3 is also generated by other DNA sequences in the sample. As DNA, the CDR3 is TGCGCCAGCAGCCGGGTACAGGGTGAAGCTTTCTTT. It encodes CASSRVQGEAFF. The chain has TRBV4-3 and TRBJ1-1; weak D call: TRBD1 (6 bases). In germline, CDR1 is LGHNA, CDR2 YSLEER. The CDR3 has 12 residues. Trimming took off 4 bases at V and 7 bases at J, with 10 bases between the two ends.

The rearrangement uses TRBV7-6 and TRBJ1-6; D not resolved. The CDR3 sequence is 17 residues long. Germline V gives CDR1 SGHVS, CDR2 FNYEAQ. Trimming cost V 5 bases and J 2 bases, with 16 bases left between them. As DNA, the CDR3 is TGTGCCAGCAGCCTCCTGGCTGGGAGCGCCTATAATTCACCCCTCCACTTT. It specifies CASSLLAGSAYNSPLHF. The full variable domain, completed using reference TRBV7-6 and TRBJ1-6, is GAGVSQSPRYKVTKRGQDVALRCDPISGHVSLYWYRQALGQGPEFLTYFNYEAQQDKSGLPNDRFSAERPEGSISTLTIQRTEQRDSAMYRCASSLLAGSAYNSPLHFGNGTRLTVT.

The CDR3 coding sequence is TGTGCCAGTCTCAATTCCCAGGGGGTGAGGACTGAAGCTTTCTTT. The encoded protein is CASLNSQGVRTEAFF. The chain employs TRBV19 and TRBJ1-1; TRBD1 agrees at 7 bases. The V and J ends lost 8 bases and 5 bases, in that order; junction bases with no gene match: 14. The germline gives CDR1 LNHDA, CDR2 SQIVND (reference sequence). This CDR3 is 15 amino acids long.

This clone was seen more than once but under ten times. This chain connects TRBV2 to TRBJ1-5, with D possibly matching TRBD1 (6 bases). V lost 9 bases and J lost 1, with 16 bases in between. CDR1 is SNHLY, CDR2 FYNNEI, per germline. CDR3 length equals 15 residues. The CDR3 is CASGRGGASNQPQHF. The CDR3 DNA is TGTGCCAGTGGCCGTGGGGGGGCCAGCAATCAGCCCCAGCATTTT.

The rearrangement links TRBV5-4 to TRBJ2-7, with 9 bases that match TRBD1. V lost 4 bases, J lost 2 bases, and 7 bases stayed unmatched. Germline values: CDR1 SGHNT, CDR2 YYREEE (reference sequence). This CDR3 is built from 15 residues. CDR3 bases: TGTGCCAGCAGCCCGGGACAGGGAGAAACCTACGAGCAGTACTTC. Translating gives CASSPGQGETYEQYF.

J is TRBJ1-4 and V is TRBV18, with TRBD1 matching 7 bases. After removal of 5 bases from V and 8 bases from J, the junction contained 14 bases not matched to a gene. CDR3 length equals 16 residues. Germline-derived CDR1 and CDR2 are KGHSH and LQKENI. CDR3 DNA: TGTGCCAGCTCAGACCAGACGGGCAGGGGGGACGAAAAACTGTTTTTT. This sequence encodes CASSDQTGRGDEKLFF.

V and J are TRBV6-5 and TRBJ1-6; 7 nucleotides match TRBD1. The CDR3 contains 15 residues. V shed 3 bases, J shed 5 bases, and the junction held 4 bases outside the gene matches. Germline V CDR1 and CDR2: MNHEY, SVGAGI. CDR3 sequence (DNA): TGTGCCAGCAGTTATGAGACAGGGAATAATTCACCCCTCCACTTT. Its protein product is CASSYETGNNSPLHF.

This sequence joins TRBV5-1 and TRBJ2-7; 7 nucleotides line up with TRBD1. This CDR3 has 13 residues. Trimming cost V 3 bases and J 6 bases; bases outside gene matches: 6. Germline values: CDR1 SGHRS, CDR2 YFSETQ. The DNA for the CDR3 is TGCGCCAGCAGCTCCGGACAGGCTGGCGAGCAGTACTTC. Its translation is CASSSGQAGEQYF.

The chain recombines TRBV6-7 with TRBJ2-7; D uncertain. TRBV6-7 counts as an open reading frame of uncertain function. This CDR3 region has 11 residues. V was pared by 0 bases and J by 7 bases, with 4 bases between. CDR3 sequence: CASSYSREQYF. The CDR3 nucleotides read TGTGCCAGCAGTTACTCGAGAGAGCAGTACTTC.

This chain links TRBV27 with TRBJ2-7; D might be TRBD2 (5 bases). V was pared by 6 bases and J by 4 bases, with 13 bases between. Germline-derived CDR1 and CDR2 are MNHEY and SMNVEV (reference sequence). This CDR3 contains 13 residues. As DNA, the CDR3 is TGTGCCAGCAGACGCACTAGGGCGTACGAGCAGTACTTC. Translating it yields CASRRTRAYEQYF.

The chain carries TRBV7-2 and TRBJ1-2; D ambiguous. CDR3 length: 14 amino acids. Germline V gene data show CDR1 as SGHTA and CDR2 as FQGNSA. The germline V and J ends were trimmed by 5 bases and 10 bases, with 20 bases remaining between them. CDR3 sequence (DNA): TGTGCCAGCAGCCAACCGACACGCTCACGGGACTACACCTTC. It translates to CASSQPTRSRDYTF. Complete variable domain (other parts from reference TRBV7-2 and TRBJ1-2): GAGVSQSPSNKVTEKGKDVELRCDPISGHTALYWYRQSLGQGLEFLIYFQGNSAPDKSGLPSDRFSAERTGGSVSTLTIQRTQQEDSAVYLCASSQPTRSRDYTFGSGTRLTVV.

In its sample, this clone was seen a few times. In DNA form, the CDR3 reads TGTGCCAGCAGCCAAGATTTGGCTAGCGGGGGGGTGCAGCAGTACTTC. Translating it yields CASSQDLASGGVQQYF. V usage is TRBV3-1 (or the pseudogene TRBV3-2) and J usage is TRBJ2-7; TRBD2 aligns across 12 bases. CDR3 length equals 16 residues. The germline V gene has CDR1 LGHDT and CDR2 YNNKEL (reference sequence). J lost 8 bases, V lost 0 bases, and 8 bases had no gene match.

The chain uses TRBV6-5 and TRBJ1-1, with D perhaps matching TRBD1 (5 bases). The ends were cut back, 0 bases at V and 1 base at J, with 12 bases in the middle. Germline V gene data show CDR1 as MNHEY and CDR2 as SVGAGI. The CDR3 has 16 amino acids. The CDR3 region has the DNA TGTGCCAGCAGTTACTCGTATCAGGGTTCGAACACTGAAGCTTTCTTT. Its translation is CASSYSYQGSNTEAFF.